This record concerns one T cell receptor (beta chain) sequence. Its antigen is unidentified. This specimen belongs to a study of cytomegalovirus exposure and HLA in healthy donors. J lost 2 bases, V lost 2 bases, and 6 bases had no gene match. This CDR3 has 16 amino acids. Germline CDR1 is MNHEY and CDR2 is SMNVEV (reference sequence). Whole-study findings and limits: In an earlier analysis, most TCR beta V segments were productive about 87% or about 30% of the time.

The PCR was carried out with 60 Vbeta primers and 13 Jbeta primers. Generated by immunoSEQ multiplex PCR, the TCRdb table keeps only in-frame clones and is missing some. The sample shows roughly 140,000 clones, about 82% of them seen only once. The receptor was derived from a male donor in good health and CMV-seronegative. This sequence joins TRBV27 and TRBJ2-1, with 7 bases that match TRBD2. Material for sequencing was PBMCs. The DNA for the CDR3 is TGTGCCAGCAGTTTAGGTCTAGCGGACACCTACAATGAGCAGTTCTTC. Protein sequence: CASSLGLADTYNEQFF.